The 18 T cell receptor beta chains below were found in one sample sequenced in a study of Graves' ophthalmopathy and Graves' hyperthyroidism. RNA transcripts yielded amplified TCR beta CDR3 regions. RT-PCR was first run with HTBI primers, then multiplex PCR in a second round. Via MiXCR, TCRdb re-called the multiplex PCR reads, giving one row per CDR3 protein. The sample has 200,000 to 250,000 distinct CDR3 sequences; roughly a fifth are singletons. Sequencing was carried out using peripheral blood. Receptors were obtained from a woman aged 45-65 years with Graves' ophthalmopathy.

This clonotype was observed at least ten times. The genes are TRBV6-1 and TRBJ1-5; 7 bases agree with TRBD1. Trimming removed 11 bases from V and 6 bases from J; junction bases left unmatched: 7. CDR1 MNHNS and CDR2 SASEGT come from the germline V gene. The CDR3 runs 12 residues. CDR3 DNA: TGTGCCTCCGGGACAGCCAGTCAGCCCCAGCATTTT. As protein: CASGTASQPQHF.

In this sample, this clonotype turned up many times. The V gene is TRBV20-1, the J gene TRBJ2-7; perhaps TRBD2 as D (6 bases). CDR3 length: 14 amino acids. Trimming removed 1 base from V and 6 bases from J, with 16 bases in between. CDR1 and CDR2 from the germline V gene are DFQATT and SNEGSKA (reference sequence). The DNA of the CDR3 is TGCAGTGCTAGAGCTCAGGACTATTACCGCGAGCAGTACTTC. This translates into CSARAQDYYREQYF.

This chain uses TRBV6-1 with TRBJ1-2; no reliable D call. The V end was cut by 2 bases, the J end by 7 bases, with 11 bases between. CDR1 and CDR2 from the germline V gene are MNHNS and SASEGT. The CDR3 covers 13 residues. Here the CDR3 DNA reads TGTGCCAGCAGTGAATCTTGGGGTCTTGGCTACACCTTC. It codes for CASSESWGLGYTF.

The sample holds many counts of this clonotype. CDR3 DNA sequence: TGTGCCAGCAGTTTATGGGGACTGCCGACCTACGAGCAGTACTTC. Translation: CASSLWGLPTYEQYF. The rearrangement links TRBV28 to TRBJ2-7; a possible D gene is TRBD2 (6 bases). V was clipped by 0 bases and J by 2 bases, with 11 bases between them. Germline CDR1 and CDR2: MDHEN and SYDVKM. The CDR3 spans 15 residues.

Regarding this clonotype: Possible read error: a much larger clone is one base away. V and J are TRBV20-1 and TRBJ1-5, with D possibly matching TRBD1 (5 bases). The CDR3 extends over 14 amino acids. The V end lost 5 bases, the J end lost 4 bases, and 15 bases lay between the germline ends. Looked up from germline, CDR1 is DFQATT and CDR2 is SNEGSKA (reference sequence). This chain's CDR3 is CSAAAGDVNQPQHF. For the CDR3, the DNA is TGCAGTGCTGCCGCCGGGGACGTGAATCAGCCCCAGCATTTT.

This clonotype appeared many times. The chain combines TRBV6-5 with TRBJ2-7, with 10 bases lining up with TRBD1. The CDR3 extends over 15 amino acids. Germline loops: CDR1 MNHEY, CDR2 SVGAGI. J lost 2 bases, V lost 7 bases, and 8 bases had no gene match. CDR3 in amino acids: CASTPGQGRPYEQYF. CDR3 nucleotides: TGTGCCAGCACCCCGGGACAGGGGAGGCCCTACGAGCAGTACTTC.

This clonotype has ten or more counts. The CDR3 nucleotides are TGTGCCAGCAGTTGGACTAGCGGGACCGGGGAGACCCAGTACTTC. This encodes CASSWTSGTGETQYF. This chain connects TRBV12-3 or TRBV12-4 to TRBJ2-5; TRBD2 matches at 12 bases. The CDR3 has 15 amino acids. V was pared by 4 bases and J by 5 bases, with 5 bases of the junction left unmatched.

This rearrangement joins TRBV19 to TRBJ2-7, with 8 bases fitting TRBD1. Per the germline V gene, CDR1 is LNHDA and CDR2 is SQIVND (reference sequence). The V and J ends lost 6 bases and 2 bases, in that order; junction bases with no gene match: 3. The CDR3 loop spans 13 amino acids. For the CDR3, the DNA is TGTGCCAGTAGAGGACAGGGTACCTACGAGCAGTACTTC. Protein sequence: CASRGQGTYEQYF.

V gene TRBV5-4 combines with J gene TRBJ2-7; D is possibly TRBD2 (6 bases). V was shortened by 0 bases and J by 6 bases, with 19 bases between the two germline ends. The CDR3 has 16 residues. The germline gives CDR1 SGHNT, CDR2 YYREEE (reference sequence). The CDR3 loop reads CASSLGSGGTLREQYF. In DNA form, the CDR3 reads TGTGCCAGCAGCTTGGGGTCTGGCGGGACCCTCCGCGAGCAGTACTTC. Filled out from reference TRBV5-4 and TRBJ2-7, the complete variable domain reads ETGVTQSPTHLIKTRGQQVTLRCSSQSGHNTVSWYQQALGQGPQFIFQYYREEENGRGNFPPRFSGLQFPNYSSELNVNALELDDSALYLCASSLGSGGTLREQYFGPGTRLTVT.

This clonotype came up a few times. The chain has TRBV29-1 and TRBJ2-7; possibly TRBD1 or TRBD2 for D (7 bases each). V lost 1 base, J lost 4 bases, and 20 bases lay in between. The CDR3 is 16 residues long. Germline V gives CDR1 SQVTM, CDR2 ANQGSEA. The CDR3 DNA sequence: TGCAGCGTTGAAGTGGTCCAGGGGGGGGGAAAATACGAGCAGTACTTC. This codes for CSVEVVQGGGKYEQYF.

At least ten counts were recorded for this clonotype. The chain carries TRBV12-3 or TRBV12-4 and TRBJ2-2, with D perhaps TRBD1 or TRBD2 (5 bases each). Trimming shortened V by 7 bases and J by 0 bases, and 12 bases separated the two germline ends. The CDR3 covers 15 residues. The CDR3, as DNA: TGTGCCAGCACCCTGGGGGTATCGAACACCGGGGAGCTGTTTTTT. Translation gives CASTLGVSNTGELFF.

Many counts were recorded for this clonotype. The chain employs TRBV24-1 and TRBJ1-2, with TRBD1 matching 7 bases. The CDR3 totals 12 residues. J gave up 4 bases and V 9 bases, and 4 bases lay outside the gene matches. CDR1 is KGHDR and CDR2 is SFDVKD in the germline V gene. CDR3 sequence: CATGDSPYGYTF. CDR3 bases: TGTGCCACCGGGGACAGCCCCTATGGCTACACCTTC.

At least ten counts were recorded for this clonotype. The chain couples TRBV5-1 to TRBJ2-7; D unresolved. Germline CDR1 SGHRS, CDR2 YFSETQ. The CDR3 loop spans 14 amino acids. Trimming left V 4 bases short and J 9 bases short, with 20 bases between. CDR3 protein: CASSTPGQQELQYF. The CDR3, as DNA: TGCGCCAGCAGCACTCCCGGCCAGCAAGAACTGCAGTACTTC.

The chain couples TRBV12-3 or TRBV12-4 to TRBJ2-7; D perhaps matches TRBD2 (6 bases). The V end was cut by 5 bases, the J end by 6 bases, with 17 bases between. CDR3 size: 14 residues. The CDR3 DNA reads as TGTGCCAGCAGTCCTCCGGGACTGCCGAGCGAGCAGTACTTC. Protein: CASSPPGLPSEQYF.

This clonotype was observed many times. The chain is built from TRBV28 and TRBJ1-5; D is undetermined. The V and J ends lost 5 bases and 6 bases respectively, with 17 bases between them. This CDR3 region has 15 residues. Germline CDR1 reads MDHEN; CDR2 reads SYDVKM. As DNA, the CDR3 is TGTGCCAGCAGTGGGCCCAGACACGCCAGTCAGCCCCAGCATTTT. Translating it yields CASSGPRHASQPQHF. The whole variable domain, remainder taken from reference TRBV28 and TRBJ1-5, is DVKVTQSSRYLVKRTGEKVFLECVQDMDHENMFWYRQDPGLGLRLIYFSYDVKMKEKGDIPEGYSVSREKKERFSLILESASTNQTSMYLCASSGPRHASQPQHFGDGTRLSIL.

The sample holds many counts of this clonotype. The chain recombines TRBV11-2 with TRBJ2-4, with TRBD2 matching over 14 bases. In germline, CDR1 is SGHAT, CDR2 FQNNGV. This CDR3 spans 15 amino acids. J was trimmed by 7 bases and V by 5 bases; bases with no gene match: 4. CDR3 residues: CASSLGTSGSNIQYF. CDR3 coding DNA: TGTGCCAGCAGCCTTGGGACTAGCGGGAGTAACATTCAGTACTTC. Combining the CDR3 with reference TRBV11-2 and TRBJ2-4 gives the whole variable domain EAGVAQSPRYKIIEKRQSVAFWCNPISGHATLYWYQQILGQGPKLLIQFQNNGVVDDSQLPKDRFSAERLKGVDSTLKIQPAKLEDSAVYLCASSLGTSGSNIQYFGAGTRLSVL.

V usage is TRBV19 and J usage is TRBJ2-7; 7 nucleotides align to TRBD2. V shed 5 bases, J shed 0 bases, and the junction held 13 bases outside the gene matches. CDR1 is LNHDA and CDR2 is SQIVND in the germline V gene (reference sequence). The length of the CDR3 is 17 residues. CDR3 amino acids: CASSSHQRAGNSYEQYF. CDR3 DNA sequence: TGTGCCAGTAGTTCCCACCAGAGAGCGGGAAACTCCTACGAGCAGTACTTC.

V and J are TRBV5-1 and TRBJ1-3; 7 bases align to TRBD1. V shed 0 bases, J shed 0 bases, and the junction held 3 bases outside the gene matches. The CDR3 consists of 16 residues. Germline V CDR1 and CDR2: SGHRS, YFSETQ. The CDR3 DNA reads as TGCGCCAGCAGCTTGGAGGGGGCCCTCTCTGGAAACACCATATATTTT. Its protein is CASSLEGALSGNTIYF.